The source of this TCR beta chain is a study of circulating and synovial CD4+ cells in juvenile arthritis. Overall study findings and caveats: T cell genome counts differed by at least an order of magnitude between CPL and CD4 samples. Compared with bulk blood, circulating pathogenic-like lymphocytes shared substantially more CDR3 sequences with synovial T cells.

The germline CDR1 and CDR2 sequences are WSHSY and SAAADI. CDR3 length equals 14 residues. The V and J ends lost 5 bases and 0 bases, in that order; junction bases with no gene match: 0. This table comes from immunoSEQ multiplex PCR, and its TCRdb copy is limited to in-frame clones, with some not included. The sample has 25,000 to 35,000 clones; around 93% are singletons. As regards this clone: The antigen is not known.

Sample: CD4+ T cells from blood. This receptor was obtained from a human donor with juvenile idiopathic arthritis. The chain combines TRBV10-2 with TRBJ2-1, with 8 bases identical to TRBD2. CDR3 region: CASSSGSSYNEQFF. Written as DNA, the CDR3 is TGCGCCAGCAGTAGCGGGAGCTCCTACAATGAGCAGTTCTTC.